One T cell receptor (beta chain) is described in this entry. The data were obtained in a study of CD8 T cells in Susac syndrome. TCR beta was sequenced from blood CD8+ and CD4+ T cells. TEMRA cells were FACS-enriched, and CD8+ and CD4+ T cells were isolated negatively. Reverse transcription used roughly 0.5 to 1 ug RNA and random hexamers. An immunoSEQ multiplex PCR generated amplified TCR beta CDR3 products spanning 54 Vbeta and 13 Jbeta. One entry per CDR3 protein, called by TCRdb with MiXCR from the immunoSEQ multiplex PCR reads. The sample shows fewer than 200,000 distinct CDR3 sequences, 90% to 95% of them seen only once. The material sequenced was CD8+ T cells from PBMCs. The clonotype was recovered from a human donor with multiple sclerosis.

As DNA, the CDR3 is TGTGCCAGCAGCCATCCCCAGGGGAGCACCGGGGAGCTGTTTTTT. Residues: CASSHPQGSTGELFF. The J gene is TRBJ2-2, the V gene TRBV3-1, with D tentatively TRBD1 (6 bases). The CDR3 length is 15 residues. V dropped 3 bases and J dropped 4 bases, with 12 bases sitting between them. Germline lookup yields CDR1 LGHDT and CDR2 YNNKEL (reference sequence).